This T cell receptor beta chain was captured by sequencing in a study of early T cells in non-severe SARS-CoV-2 infection. V was shortened by 5 bases and J by 4 bases, with 12 bases between the two germline ends. Per the germline V gene, CDR1 is MDHEN and CDR2 is SYDVKM. The CDR3 totals 13 residues. This clonotype was seen many times. TCRdb independently ran MiXCR on the 5' RACE reads; one entry per CDR3 protein. The sample has around 47,000 distinct CDR3 sequences; about 9.9% are singletons. The sequence derives from an adult who was a healthcare worker with PCR-confirmed SARS-CoV-2 infection or an uninfected control (not recorded which). Sequenced input: whole blood. The chain is built from TRBV28 and TRBJ2-7; D gene uncertain. The DNA for the CDR3 is TGTGCCAGCAGTCCAGGACGGGCTTACGAGCAGTACTTC. It codes for CASSPGRAYEQYF.